This entry features one TCR beta chain sequence. Its specificity is unknown. Germline V lookup: CDR1 MNHEY, CDR2 SVGAGI. V trimming: 7 bases; J trimming: 4 bases; junction bases outside the gene matches: 10. This CDR3 has 14 amino acids. This sample stems from a study of OX40 agonist ivuxolimab in advanced cancers. Study overall: Patients received the agonistic anti-OX40 (CD134) antibody ivuxolimab. Each patient was given ivuxolimab into a vein every 2 weeks, at 0.01 to 10 mg/kg. Study-level findings and limits: Relative to CD4+, CD8+ T cells held more expanded clones on average. Among the nonresponders, some also had low normalized T-cell clonal expansion.

Assay used: immunoSEQ multiplex PCR; TCRdb lists only in-frame clones, some missing. The table shows approximately 130,000 clones, with over 75% occurring only once. This TCR came from an adult with an advanced solid tumor such as melanoma, head and neck, liver or kidney cancer. The material was CD4+ or CD8+ T cells sorted from blood, obtained in a trial of the OX40 agonist ivuxolimab. V and J are TRBV6-5 and TRBJ2-7, with 7 bases matching TRBD1. CDR3 loop: CASIPGQRPYEQYF. The CDR3 region has the DNA TGTGCCAGCATCCCGGGACAGAGGCCTTACGAGCAGTACTTC.